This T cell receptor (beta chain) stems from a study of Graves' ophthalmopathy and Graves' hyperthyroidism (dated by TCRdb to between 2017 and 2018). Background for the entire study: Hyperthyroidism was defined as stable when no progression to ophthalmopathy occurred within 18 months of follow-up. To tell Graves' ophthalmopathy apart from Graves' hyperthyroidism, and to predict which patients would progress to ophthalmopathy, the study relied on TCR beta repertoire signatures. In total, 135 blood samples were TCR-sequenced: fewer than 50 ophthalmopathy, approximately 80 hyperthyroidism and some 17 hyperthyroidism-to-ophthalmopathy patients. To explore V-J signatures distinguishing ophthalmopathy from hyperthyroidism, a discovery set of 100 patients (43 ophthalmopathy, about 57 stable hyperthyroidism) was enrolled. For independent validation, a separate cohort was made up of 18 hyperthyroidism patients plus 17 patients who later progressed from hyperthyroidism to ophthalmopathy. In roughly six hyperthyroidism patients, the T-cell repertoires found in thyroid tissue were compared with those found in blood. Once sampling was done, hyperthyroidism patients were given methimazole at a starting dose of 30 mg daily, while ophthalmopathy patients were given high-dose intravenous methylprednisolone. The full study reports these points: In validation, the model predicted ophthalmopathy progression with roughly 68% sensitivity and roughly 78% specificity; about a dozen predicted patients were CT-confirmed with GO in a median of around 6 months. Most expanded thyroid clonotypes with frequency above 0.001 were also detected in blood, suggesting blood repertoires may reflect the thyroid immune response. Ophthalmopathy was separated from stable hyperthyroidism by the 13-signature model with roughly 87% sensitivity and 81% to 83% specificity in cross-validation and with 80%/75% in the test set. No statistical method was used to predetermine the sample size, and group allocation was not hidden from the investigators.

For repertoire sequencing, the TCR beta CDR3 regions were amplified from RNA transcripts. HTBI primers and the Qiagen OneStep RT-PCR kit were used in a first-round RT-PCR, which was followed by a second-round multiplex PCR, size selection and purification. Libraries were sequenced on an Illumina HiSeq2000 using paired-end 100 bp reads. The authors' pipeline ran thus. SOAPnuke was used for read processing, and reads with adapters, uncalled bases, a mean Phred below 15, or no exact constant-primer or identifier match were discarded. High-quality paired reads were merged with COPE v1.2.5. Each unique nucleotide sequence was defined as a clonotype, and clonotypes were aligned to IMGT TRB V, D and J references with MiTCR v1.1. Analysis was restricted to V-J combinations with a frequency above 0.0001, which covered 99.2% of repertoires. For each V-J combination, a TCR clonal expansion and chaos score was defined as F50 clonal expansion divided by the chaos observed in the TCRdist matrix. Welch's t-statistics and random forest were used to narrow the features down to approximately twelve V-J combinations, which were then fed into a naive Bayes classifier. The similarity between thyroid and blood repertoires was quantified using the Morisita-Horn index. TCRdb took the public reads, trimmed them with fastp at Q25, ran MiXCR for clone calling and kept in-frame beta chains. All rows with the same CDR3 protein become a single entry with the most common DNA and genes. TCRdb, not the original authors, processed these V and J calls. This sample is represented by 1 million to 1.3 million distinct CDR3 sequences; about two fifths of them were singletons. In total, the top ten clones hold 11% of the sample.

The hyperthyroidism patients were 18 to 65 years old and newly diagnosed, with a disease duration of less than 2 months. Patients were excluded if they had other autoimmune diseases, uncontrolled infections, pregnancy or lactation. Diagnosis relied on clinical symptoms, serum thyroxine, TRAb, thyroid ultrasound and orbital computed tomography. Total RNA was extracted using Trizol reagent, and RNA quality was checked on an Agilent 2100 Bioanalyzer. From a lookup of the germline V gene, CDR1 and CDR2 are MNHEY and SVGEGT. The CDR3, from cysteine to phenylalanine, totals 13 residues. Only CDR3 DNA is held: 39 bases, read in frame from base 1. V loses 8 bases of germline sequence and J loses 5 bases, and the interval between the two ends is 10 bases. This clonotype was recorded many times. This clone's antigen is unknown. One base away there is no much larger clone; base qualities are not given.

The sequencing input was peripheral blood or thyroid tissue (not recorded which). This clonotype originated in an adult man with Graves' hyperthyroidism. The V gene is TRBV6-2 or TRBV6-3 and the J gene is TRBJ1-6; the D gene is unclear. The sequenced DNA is TGTGCCAGCCGGTACGGTGATAATTCACCCCTCCACTTT. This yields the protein CASRYGDNSPLHF.